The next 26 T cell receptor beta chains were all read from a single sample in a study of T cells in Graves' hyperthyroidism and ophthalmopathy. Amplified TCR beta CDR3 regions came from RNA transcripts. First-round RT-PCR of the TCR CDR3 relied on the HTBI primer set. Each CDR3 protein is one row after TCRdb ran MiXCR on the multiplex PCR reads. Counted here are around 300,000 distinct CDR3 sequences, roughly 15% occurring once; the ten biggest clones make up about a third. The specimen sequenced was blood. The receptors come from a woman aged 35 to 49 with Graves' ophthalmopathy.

CDR3 DNA sequence: TGTGCCAGCGCCCCTTCCGCCGGGGTTGGTCAGCCCCAGCATTTT. This encodes CASAPSAGVGQPQHF. The chain has TRBV18 and TRBJ1-5; D unresolved. This CDR3 contains 15 residues. Germline CDR1 KGHSH, CDR2 LQKENI. The germline V and J ends were trimmed by 8 bases and 6 bases, with 20 bases remaining between them.

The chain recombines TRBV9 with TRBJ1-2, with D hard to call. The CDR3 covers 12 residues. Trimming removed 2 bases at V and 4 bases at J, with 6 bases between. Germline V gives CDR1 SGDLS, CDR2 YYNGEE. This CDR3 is CASSVGSYGYTF. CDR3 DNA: TGTGCCAGCAGCGTTGGATCCTATGGCTACACCTTC.

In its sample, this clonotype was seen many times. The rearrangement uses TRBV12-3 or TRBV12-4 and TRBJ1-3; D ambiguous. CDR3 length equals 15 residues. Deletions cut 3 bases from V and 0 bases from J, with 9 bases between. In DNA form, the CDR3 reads TGTGCCAGCAGTTTCGGACCTGACTCTGGAAACACCATATATTTT. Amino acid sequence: CASSFGPDSGNTIYF.

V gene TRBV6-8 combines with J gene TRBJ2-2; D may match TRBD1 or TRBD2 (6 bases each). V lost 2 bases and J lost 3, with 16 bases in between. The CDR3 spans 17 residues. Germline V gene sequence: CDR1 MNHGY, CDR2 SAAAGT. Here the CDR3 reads CASSYRHTGADTGELFF. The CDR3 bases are TGTGCCAGCAGTTACCGTCACACGGGGGCTGACACCGGGGAGCTGTTTTTT.

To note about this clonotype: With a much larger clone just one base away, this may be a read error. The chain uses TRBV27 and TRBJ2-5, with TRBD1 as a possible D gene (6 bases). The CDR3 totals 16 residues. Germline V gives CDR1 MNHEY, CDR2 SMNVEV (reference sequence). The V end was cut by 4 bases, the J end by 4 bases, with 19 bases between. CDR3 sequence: CASSWYATGRPETQYF. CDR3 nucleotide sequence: TGTGCCAGCAGTTGGTATGCGACAGGCCGGCCAGAGACCCAGTACTTC.

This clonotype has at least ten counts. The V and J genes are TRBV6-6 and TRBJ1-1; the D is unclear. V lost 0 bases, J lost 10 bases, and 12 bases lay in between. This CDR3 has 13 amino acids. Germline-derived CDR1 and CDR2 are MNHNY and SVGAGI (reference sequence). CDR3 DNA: TGTGCCAGCAGTTACTCGATGGCGGGAGTAGCTTTCTTT. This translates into CASSYSMAGVAFF.

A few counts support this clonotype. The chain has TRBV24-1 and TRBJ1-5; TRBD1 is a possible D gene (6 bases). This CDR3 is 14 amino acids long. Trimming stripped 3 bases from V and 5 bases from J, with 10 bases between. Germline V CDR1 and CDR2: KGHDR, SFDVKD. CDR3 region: CATSDRGTYQPQHF. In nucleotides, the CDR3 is TGTGCCACCAGTGATAGGGGGACCTATCAGCCCCAGCATTTT.

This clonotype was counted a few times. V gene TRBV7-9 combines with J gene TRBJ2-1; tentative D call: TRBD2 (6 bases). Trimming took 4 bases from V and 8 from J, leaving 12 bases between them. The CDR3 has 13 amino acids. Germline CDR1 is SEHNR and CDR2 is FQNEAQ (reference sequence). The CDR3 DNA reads TGTGCCAGCAGCTCCGGGAGAATCTATGAGCAGTTCTTC. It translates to CASSSGRIYEQFF.

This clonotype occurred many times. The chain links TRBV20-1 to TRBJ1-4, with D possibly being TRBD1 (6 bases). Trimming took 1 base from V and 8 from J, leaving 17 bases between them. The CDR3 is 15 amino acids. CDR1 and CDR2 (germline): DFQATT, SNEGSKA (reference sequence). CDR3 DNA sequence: TGCAGTGCTAGAGTATCGGGGACAAAGCCAGAAAAACTGTTTTTT. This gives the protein CSARVSGTKPEKLFF.

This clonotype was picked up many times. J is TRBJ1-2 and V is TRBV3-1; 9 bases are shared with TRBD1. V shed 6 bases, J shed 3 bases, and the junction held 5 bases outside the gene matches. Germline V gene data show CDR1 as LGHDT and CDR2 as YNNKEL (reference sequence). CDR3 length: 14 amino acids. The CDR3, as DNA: TGTGCCAGCAGGGGACAGGGAGTCCACTATGGCTACACCTTC. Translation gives CASRGQGVHYGYTF.

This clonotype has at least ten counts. The CDR3 DNA reads TGTGCCAGCAGCTTTAGTACGGCGGGAGAGCAGTACTTC. It codes for CASSFSTAGEQYF. V is TRBV7-9 and J is TRBJ2-7, with a possible D match to TRBD2 (6 bases). This CDR3 is 13 amino acids long. Trimming took 3 bases from V and 7 from J, leaving 13 bases between them. Germline V lookup: CDR1 SEHNR, CDR2 FQNEAQ (reference sequence).

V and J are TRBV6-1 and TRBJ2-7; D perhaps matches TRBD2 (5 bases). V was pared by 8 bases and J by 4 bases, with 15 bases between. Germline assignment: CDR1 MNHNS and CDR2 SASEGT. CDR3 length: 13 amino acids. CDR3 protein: CASWKKSGYEQYF. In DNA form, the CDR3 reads TGTGCCAGCTGGAAAAAAAGCGGATACGAGCAGTACTTC.

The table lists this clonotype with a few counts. CDR3 nucleotide sequence: TGTGCCAGCAGTTGGACAGAATATAATTCACCCCTCCACTTT. It codes for CASSWTEYNSPLHF. This chain joins TRBV2 and TRBJ1-6; maybe TRBD1 (6 bases). Trimming stripped 5 bases from V and 4 bases from J, with 9 bases between. CDR1 is SNHLY and CDR2 is FYNNEI in the germline V gene. The CDR3 consists of 14 residues.

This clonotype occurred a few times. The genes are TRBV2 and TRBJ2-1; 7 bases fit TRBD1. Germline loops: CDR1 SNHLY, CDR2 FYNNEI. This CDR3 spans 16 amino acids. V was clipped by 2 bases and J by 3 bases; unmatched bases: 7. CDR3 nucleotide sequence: TGTGCCAGCAGTGAAAGGGACAGCGTTTACTACAATGAGCAGTTCTTC. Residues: CASSERDSVYYNEQFF. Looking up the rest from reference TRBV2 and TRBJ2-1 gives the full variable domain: EPEVTQTPSHQVTQMGQEVILRCVPISNHLYFYWYRQILGQKVEFLVSFYNNEISEKSEIFDDQFSVERPDGSNFTLKIRSTKLEDSAMYFCASSERDSVYYNEQFFGPGTRLTVL.

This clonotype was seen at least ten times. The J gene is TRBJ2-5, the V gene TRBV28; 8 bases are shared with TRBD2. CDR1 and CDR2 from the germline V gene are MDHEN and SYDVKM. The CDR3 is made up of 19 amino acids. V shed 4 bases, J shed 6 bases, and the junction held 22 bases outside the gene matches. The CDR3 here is CASSSSRGGTPGEKQTQYF. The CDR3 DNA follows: TGTGCCAGCAGTTCCTCCCGGGGGGGGACCCCAGGGGAAAAACAGACCCAGTACTTC.

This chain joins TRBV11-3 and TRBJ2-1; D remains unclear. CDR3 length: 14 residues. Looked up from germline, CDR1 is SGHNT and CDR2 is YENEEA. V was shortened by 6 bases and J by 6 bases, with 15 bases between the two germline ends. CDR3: CASSWLRSSNEQFF. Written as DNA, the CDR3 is TGTGCCAGCAGTTGGCTCCGGTCGTCCAATGAGCAGTTCTTC.

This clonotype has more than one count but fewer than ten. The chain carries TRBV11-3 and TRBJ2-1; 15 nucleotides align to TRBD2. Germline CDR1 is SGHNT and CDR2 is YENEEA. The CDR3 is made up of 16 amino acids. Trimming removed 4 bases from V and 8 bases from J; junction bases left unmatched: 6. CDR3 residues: CASSSGLAGGLHEQFF. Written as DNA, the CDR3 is TGTGCCAGCAGCTCGGGACTAGCGGGGGGCCTGCATGAGCAGTTCTTC.

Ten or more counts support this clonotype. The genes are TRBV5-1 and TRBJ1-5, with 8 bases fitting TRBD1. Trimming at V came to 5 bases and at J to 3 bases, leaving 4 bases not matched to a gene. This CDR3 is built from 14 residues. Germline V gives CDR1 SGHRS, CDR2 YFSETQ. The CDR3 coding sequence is TGCGCCAGCAGTTCAGGGGGCCTCAATCAGCCCCAGCATTTT. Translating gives CASSSGGLNQPQHF.

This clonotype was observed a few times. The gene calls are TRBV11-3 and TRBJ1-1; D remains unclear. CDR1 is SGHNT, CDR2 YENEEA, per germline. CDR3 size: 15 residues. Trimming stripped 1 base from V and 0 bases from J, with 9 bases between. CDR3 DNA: TGTGCCAGCAGCTTAGTGCGGGCCATGAACACTGAAGCTTTCTTT. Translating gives CASSLVRAMNTEAFF.

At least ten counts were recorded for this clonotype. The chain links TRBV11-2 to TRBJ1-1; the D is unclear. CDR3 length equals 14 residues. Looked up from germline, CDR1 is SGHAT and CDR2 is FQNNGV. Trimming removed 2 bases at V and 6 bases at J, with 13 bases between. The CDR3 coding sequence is TGTGCCAGCAGCTTAAATAGGCAGCTCCCTGAAGCTTTCTTT. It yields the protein CASSLNRQLPEAFF.

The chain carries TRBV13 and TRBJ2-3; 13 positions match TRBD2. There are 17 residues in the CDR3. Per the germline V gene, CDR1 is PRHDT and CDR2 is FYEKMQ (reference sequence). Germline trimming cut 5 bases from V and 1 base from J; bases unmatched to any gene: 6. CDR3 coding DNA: TGTGCCAGCAGCCGGGGACTAGCGGGGACCCGCACAGATACGCAGTATTTT. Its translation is CASSRGLAGTRTDTQYF.

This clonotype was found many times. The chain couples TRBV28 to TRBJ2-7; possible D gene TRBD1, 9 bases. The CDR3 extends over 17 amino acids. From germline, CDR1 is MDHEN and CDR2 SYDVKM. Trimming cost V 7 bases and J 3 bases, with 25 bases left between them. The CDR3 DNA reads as TGTGCCAGCACGTCGGGGGGGGACAGGGTATCGTACTACGAGCAGTACTTC. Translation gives CASTSGGDRVSYYEQYF.

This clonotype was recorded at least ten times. CDR3 coding DNA: TGTGCCAGCAGCGGCGGACCGCTTAATGAAAAACTGTTTTTT. Translated: CASSGGPLNEKLFF. This chain uses TRBV5-8 with TRBJ1-4; D remains unclear. Germline loops: CDR1 SGHTS, CDR2 YDEGEE. V was shortened by 4 bases and J by 4 bases, with 11 bases between the two germline ends. The length of the CDR3 is 14 residues.

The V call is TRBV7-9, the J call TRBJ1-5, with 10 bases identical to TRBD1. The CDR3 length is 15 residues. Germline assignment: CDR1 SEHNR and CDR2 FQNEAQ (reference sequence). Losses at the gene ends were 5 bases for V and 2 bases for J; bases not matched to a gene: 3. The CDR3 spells CASSTGTGGNQPQHF. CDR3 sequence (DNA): TGTGCCAGCAGCACAGGGACAGGGGGCAATCAGCCCCAGCATTTT.

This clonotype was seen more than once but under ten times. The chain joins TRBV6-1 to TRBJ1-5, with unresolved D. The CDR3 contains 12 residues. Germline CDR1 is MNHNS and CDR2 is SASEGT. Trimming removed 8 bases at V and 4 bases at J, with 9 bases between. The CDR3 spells CASGTRNQPQHF. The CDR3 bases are TGTGCCAGCGGAACAAGAAATCAGCCCCAGCATTTT.

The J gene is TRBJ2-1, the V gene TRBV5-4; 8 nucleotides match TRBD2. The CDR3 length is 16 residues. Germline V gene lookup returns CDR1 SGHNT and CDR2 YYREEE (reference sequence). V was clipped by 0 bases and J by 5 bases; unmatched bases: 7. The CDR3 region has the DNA TGTGCCAGCAGCTTGGAAGGACTAGCAGGGAACAATGAGCAGTTCTTC. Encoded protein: CASSLEGLAGNNEQFF.